This T cell receptor (beta chain) was captured in a study of shared clonotypes between healthy human individuals. Clones were sequenced by immunoSEQ multiplex PCR, and TCRdb holds only the in-frame ones, with some missing. The sample carries approximately 2,000,000 clones, about nine tenths recorded once. Researchers partitioned CD4+ cells into CD45RA+ naive and CD45RA-negative memory subsets. Sequenced material: naive CD4+ T cells from PBMCs. The subset is: CD45RA+ positively selected. The receptor's source is a man younger than 35 in good health. Some clones in this sample may be carry-over from other donors' samples.

The CDR3 DNA reads as TGCGCCAGCAGCCCCGGGGGTCACGCGGATACGCAGTATTTT. This gives the protein CASSPGGHADTQYF. This chain links TRBV5-1 with TRBJ2-3; maybe TRBD2 (6 bases). CDR1 is SGHRS and CDR2 is YFSETQ in the germline V gene. This CDR3 is 14 amino acids long. The V gene lost 4 bases and the J gene lost 6 bases, with 15 bases spanning the gap. The full variable domain, in which reference TRBV5-1 and TRBJ2-3 provide the parts outside the CDR3, is KAGVTQTPRYLIKTRGQQVTLSCSPISGHRSVSWYQQTPGQGLQFLFEYFSETQRNKGNFPGRFSGRQFSNSRSEMNVSTLELGDSALYLCASSPGGHADTQYFGPGTRLTVL.